A selection of T cell receptor beta chains follows, all from one sample in a study of blood T cell repertoires in COVID-19. Assay used: immunoSEQ multiplex PCR; TCRdb lists only in-frame clones, some missing. The profile shows tens of thousands of clones, roughly nine tenths of them singletons. The material sequenced was peripheral blood. These receptors came from a man aged 65 to 79 with COVID-19, enrolled during active disease. The CDR3 runs from the conserved cysteine through the conserved F or W. The D gene is left open where the match is weak. Clone size is given for some rows only: seen once, a few or many times, or a class if the clone is expanded.

CDR3nt,CDR3aa,len,v_gene,abundance,j_gene,d_gene
TGCGCCAGCAGCCAAGATGGGACAGGCTCTGGAAACACCATATATTTT,CASSQDGTGSGNTIYF,16,TRBV4-1,NA,TRBJ1-3,TRBD1
TGCGCCAGCAGCCTCCGCCCCGGACAGGGAGGAGTCACTGAAGCTTTCTTT,CASSLRPGQGGVTEAFF,17,TRBV4-1,NA,TRBJ1-1,TRBD1
TGTGCCAGCAGTGAACGACTAGCGGGATCGGAGACCCAGTACTTC,CASSERLAGSETQYF,15,TRBV25-1,NA,TRBJ2-5,TRBD2
TGTGCCAGCAGCTGGGGCGGACAGGGGGCAAATGAGCAGTTCTTC,CASSWGGQGANEQFF,15,TRBV7-9,NA,TRBJ2-1,TRBD1
TGTGCCAGCAGCCCCGACCAAGCGGGGATTTACGAGCAGTACTTC,CASSPDQAGIYEQYF,15,TRBV7-9,NA,TRBJ2-7,TRBD2
TGTGCCAGCAGTTTAATCCCGACTGTAAACACTGAAGCTTTCTTT,CASSLIPTVNTEAFF,15,TRBV27,NA,TRBJ1-1,NA
TGCAGCGTTGGTCAGGGACAGACCGGCCGAGCTTTCTTT,CSVGQGQTGRAFF,13,TRBV29-1,NA,TRBJ1-1,TRBD1
TGTGCCAGCAGCTCTCACATGGGACTAGCGTTCATTCAGTACTTC,CASSSHMGLAFIQYF,15,TRBV7-9,once,TRBJ2-4,TRBD2
TGTGCCAGCAGCCAAGCAGGGGTGCCGTACAATGAGCAGTTCTTC,CASSQAGVPYNEQFF,15,TRBV3-1/TRBV3-2,NA,TRBJ2-1,NA
TGCAGTGCTAGTGGAACTAGCGGGAGGTACACCGGGGAGCTGTTTTTT,CSASGTSGRYTGELFF,16,TRBV20-1,NA,TRBJ2-2,TRBD2
TGTGCCAGCAGCTTTTCTATTCCGGAGACCCAGTACTTC,CASSFSIPETQYF,13,TRBV11-2,NA,TRBJ2-5,NA
TGTGCCTGGAGTCACGGACTAGGGGGCTACACCTTC,CAWSHGLGGYTF,12,TRBV30,NA,TRBJ1-2,NA
TGCGCCAGCAGCCAAAGCCTAGCGCTTGGCACAGATACGCAGTATTTT,CASSQSLALGTDTQYF,16,TRBV4-1,once,TRBJ2-3,NA
TGTGCCAGCAGTATGGGACAGCAAGAGACCCAGTACTTC,CASSMGQQETQYF,13,TRBV6-5,few,TRBJ2-5,TRBD1
TGTGCCAGCAGCTTAACCCCGGGGGGCGGAAAGAACACCGGGGAGCTGTTTTTT,CASSLTPGGGKNTGELFF,18,TRBV7-6,NA,TRBJ2-2,NA
TGTGCCAGCAGTCCGCGACGCCATGCTAGCGGGGGGGCCCCCGAGCAGTACTTC,CASSPRRHASGGAPEQYF,18,TRBV27,NA,TRBJ2-7,TRBD2
TGTGCCATACCCTTGGCAGACTTTAATGAAAAACTGTTTTTT,CAIPLADFNEKLFF,14,TRBV7-9,NA,TRBJ1-4,NA
TGTGCCAGCAGCTTACAGGGGGCGCAGGCTGGCTACACCTTC,CASSLQGAQAGYTF,14,TRBV5-6,NA,TRBJ1-2,TRBD1
TGTGCCAGCAGCTTGTTACTAGCGGGAGGAAGTAGCGAGCAGTTCTTC,CASSLLLAGGSSEQFF,16,TRBV7-9,NA,TRBJ2-1,TRBD2
TGTGCCAGCAGTGTCCGGGACAGGGGAATATTTGGAAACACCATATATTTT,CASSVRDRGIFGNTIYF,17,TRBV6-1,NA,TRBJ1-3,TRBD1
TGTGCCAGCAGCGTAGGGGACAGTCAAGAGACCCAGTACTTC,CASSVGDSQETQYF,14,TRBV9,NA,TRBJ2-5,TRBD1
TGTGCCAGCAGCTTAGGAGCGGAGGATCAGCCCCAGCATTTT,CASSLGAEDQPQHF,14,TRBV7-6,NA,TRBJ1-5,NA
TGTGCCAGCAGCCAAGTGGCCACAGGGGGCCGAACTAATGAAAAACTGTTTTTT,CASSQVATGGRTNEKLFF,18,TRBV3-1/TRBV3-2,NA,TRBJ1-4,TRBD1
TGTGCCAGCACATCTTACCCTGACAGGGCGATCACCGGGGAGCTGTTTTTT,CASTSYPDRAITGELFF,17,TRBV27,NA,TRBJ2-2,TRBD1
TGTGCCAGCAGTTTCAGGGGAGCTGAAGCTTTCTTT,CASSFRGAEAFF,12,TRBV12-3/TRBV12-4,NA,TRBJ1-1,NA
TGTGCCATCAGTGTATCGGGGGGTCAGCCCCAGCATTTT,CAISVSGGQPQHF,13,TRBV10-3,once,TRBJ1-5,NA
TGTGCCAGCAGCCCCTGGGGGGACACTGAAGCTTTCTTT,CASSPWGDTEAFF,13,TRBV3-1/TRBV3-2,NA,TRBJ1-1,NA
TGTGCCAGCAGCCTAAACACCGGGGAGCTGTTTTTT,CASSLNTGELFF,12,TRBV12-3/TRBV12-4,once,TRBJ2-2,NA
TGTGCCAGCAGCTTAGCCGGGAGGGGTGATACGCAGTATTTT,CASSLAGRGDTQYF,14,TRBV11-2,NA,TRBJ2-3,TRBD2
TGTGCCAGCAGTCAGGGACTAGCCAAAAACATTCAGTACTTC,CASSQGLAKNIQYF,14,TRBV6-6,NA,TRBJ2-4,NA
TGTGCCAGCAGCCAAGCGTCGGGGTATGGCTACACCTTC,CASSQASGYGYTF,13,TRBV3-1/TRBV3-2,NA,TRBJ1-2,NA
TGTGCCAGCACCTCACGGGGGGGCAGCAATGAGCAGTTCTTC,CASTSRGGSNEQFF,14,TRBV5-5,NA,TRBJ2-1,TRBD2
TGTGCCAGCAGCTCATGGACTAGCGGGAGTGCGGCCAATGAGCAGTTCTTC,CASSSWTSGSAANEQFF,17,TRBV7-2,NA,TRBJ2-1,TRBD2
TGTGCCAGCAAACTAGACCGCCTGGGGTCGGCTTTCTTT,CASKLDRLGSAFF,13,TRBV6-5,NA,TRBJ1-1,NA
TGTGCTAGTGGTTCATTCCCGGTTGGGCTGGACAGGCTGAACACTGAAGCTTTCTTT,CASGSFPVGLDRLNTEAFF,19,TRBV12-5,few,TRBJ1-1,TRBD1
TGCGCCAGCAGCAACGTCGACAGGGAGCACATCTACAATGAGCAGTTCTTC,CASSNVDREHIYNEQFF,17,TRBV5-1,NA,TRBJ2-1,TRBD1
TGCGCCAGCAGCTTGGCTAGGGGACTAGCGAGCACAGATACGCAGTATTTT,CASSLARGLASTDTQYF,17,TRBV5-1,NA,TRBJ2-3,TRBD2
TGTGCCAGCAGCCGGGACAGTTCAATCAAACCCCAGCATTTT,CASSRDSSIKPQHF,14,TRBV6-5,NA,TRBJ1-5,TRBD1
TGTGCCAGCAGCTTAGGTCCCGGGGCTGGGGCCAACGTCCTGACTTTC,CASSLGPGAGANVLTF,16,TRBV7-2,NA,TRBJ2-6,NA
TGTGCCAGCAGGGGACAGGGAGGGAACACTGAAGCTTTCTTT,CASRGQGGNTEAFF,14,TRBV3-1/TRBV3-2,few,TRBJ1-1,TRBD1
TGCGCCAGCAGCTTACAGGAGAGCTCCTACAATGAGCAGTTCTTC,CASSLQESSYNEQFF,15,TRBV5-1,NA,TRBJ2-1,NA
TGCGCCAGCAGCTTGGACGCGAGATACTACGAGCAGTACTTC,CASSLDARYYEQYF,14,TRBV5-1,NA,TRBJ2-7,NA